Reported below is one TCR beta chain. This sample was included in a study of blood T cell repertoires in COVID-19. On the study more broadly: From T cells, B-cell-depleted T cells, or PBMCs came the material, which was cDNA or gDNA.

The study recruited people aged about 18 to 90 years across approximately 23 US areas. Clinical history reported by participants formed the basis on which cohorts were assigned. Original analysis: Amplification with reference gene primers provided the estimates of nucleated cell counts. Data came from immunoSEQ multiplex PCR; TCRdb stores just in-frame clones and leaves some out. Clonal size and the V and J genes are those of that table, whereas D and trimming came from the DNA. The sample consists of approximately 250,000 clones, approximately 90% of them appearing once. The sequence was obtained from a woman between 40 and 50 years old with acute COVID-19. Specimen: PBMCs or T cells enriched from blood (not recorded which).

CDR3 sequence (DNA): TGCGCCAGCAGCTTGGAGGCGCAGGGATGGGATGGGACTGAAGCTTTCTTT. Protein: CASSLEAQGWDGTEAFF. The chain is built from TRBV5-1 and TRBJ1-1; D is perhaps TRBD1 (5 bases). This CDR3 has 17 amino acids. Trimming took off 0 bases at V and 5 bases at J, with 20 bases between the two ends. Germline-derived CDR1 and CDR2 are SGHRS and YFSETQ.